This paragraph reports one TCR beta chain. Its specific antigen is unknown. Base qualities are not recorded, but no much larger clone differs from it by a single base. The germline V gene (reference sequence) yields SEHNR for CDR1 and FQNEAQ for CDR2. The CDR3 has 19 amino acids, counting the end cysteine and phenylalanine. This entry keeps only the CDR3 DNA: 57 bases, framed from base 1. V ends up 6 bases short and J 6 bases short, with an unmatched junction base count of 19. Sequencing was carried out with an Illumina HiSeq 1500. The public reads were reprocessed in TCRdb via fastp at Q25 and MiXCR, keeping in-frame beta chains. Rows are combined by CDR3 protein, so each entry shows the most common genes and DNA. The sample includes approximately 150,000 distinct CDR3 sequences, with approximately 17% observed a single time. Under 20% of the sample comes from the top ten. The data stem from a study of T cell repertoires in cytomegalovirus infection (dated by TCRdb to 2018 to 2020). About the full investigation: The HLA type of each donor mattered for the analysis, because public TCR beta signatures pointed to carriage of CMV infection along with the matching HLA type.

Results and caveats for the whole study, not just this receptor: The ex vivo response was dominated by HLA-C-restricted CMV-specific TCR beta clonotypes, and the single most frequent clonotype in two of eight donors was supplied by these HLA-C-restricted clonotypes. Cumulative frequency of public TCR beta family members discriminated carriers of CMV infection plus the relevant HLA type in this cohort and an independent roughly 340-donor cohort.

This receptor was obtained from a human donor in good health (CMV status not recorded). Some clones in this sample may be carry-over from other donors' samples. This chain is built from TRBV7-9 and TRBJ2-1, with 11 bases matching TRBD2. Sequences were obtained from CD8+ T cells from PBMCs. Here is the DNA: TGTGCCAGCAGGAGCCCACTAGCGGGAGTTAGGAAGGCGACCAATGAGCAGTTCTTC. Translated, this gives CASRSPLAGVRKATNEQFF.